This T cell receptor beta chain was recorded in a study of blood T cells in healthy people across ages. Study background: Template switching captured about one barcoded beta molecule per two T cells.

Ten or more counts support this clonotype. The antigen is unknown. Germline CDR1 MNHEY, CDR2 SVGAGI. V lost 4 bases and J lost 4; bases outside the gene matches: 6. The CDR3 has 14 amino acids. PCR was performed a second time for roughly 7 to 11 cycles using a sample-barcoded 5' primer and a J-beta primer mix. MiXCR was run by TCRdb on the 5' RACE reads, yielding one entry per CDR3 protein. The sample includes hundreds of thousands of distinct CDR3 sequences, roughly 20% of them seen just once. Study outcomes and limitations: Donors of long life had a larger count of naive CD4+ cells and greater diversity than aged donors.

The source material was blood. The TCR comes from a man between 65 and 85 years old in good health. This chain joins TRBV6-5 and TRBJ1-2, with 7 positions matching TRBD1. This CDR3 is CASSSRQGPYGYTF. CDR3 nucleotides: TGTGCCAGCAGTTCCCGACAGGGACCCTATGGCTACACCTTC.